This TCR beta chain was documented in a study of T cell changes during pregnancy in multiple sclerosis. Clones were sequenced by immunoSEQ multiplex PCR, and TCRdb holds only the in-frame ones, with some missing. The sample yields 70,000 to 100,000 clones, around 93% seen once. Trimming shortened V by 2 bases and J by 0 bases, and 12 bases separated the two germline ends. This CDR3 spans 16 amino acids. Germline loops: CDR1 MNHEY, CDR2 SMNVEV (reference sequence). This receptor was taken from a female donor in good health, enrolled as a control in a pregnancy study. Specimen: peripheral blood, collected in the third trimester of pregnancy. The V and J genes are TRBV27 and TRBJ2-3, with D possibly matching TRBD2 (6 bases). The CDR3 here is CASSLDSGASTDTQYF. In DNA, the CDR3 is TGTGCCAGCAGTTTAGATAGCGGAGCCAGCACAGATACGCAGTATTTT.